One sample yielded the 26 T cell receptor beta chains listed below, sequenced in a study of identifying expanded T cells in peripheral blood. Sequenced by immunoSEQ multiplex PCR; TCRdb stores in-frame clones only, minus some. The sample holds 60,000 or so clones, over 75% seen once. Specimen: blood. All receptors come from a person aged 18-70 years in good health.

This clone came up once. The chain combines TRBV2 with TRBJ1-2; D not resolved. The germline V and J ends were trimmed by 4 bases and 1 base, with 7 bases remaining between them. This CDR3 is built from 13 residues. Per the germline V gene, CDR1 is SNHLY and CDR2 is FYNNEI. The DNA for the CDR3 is TGTGCCAGCAGTGCCGAGGGTAACTATGGCTACACCTTC. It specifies CASSAEGNYGYTF.

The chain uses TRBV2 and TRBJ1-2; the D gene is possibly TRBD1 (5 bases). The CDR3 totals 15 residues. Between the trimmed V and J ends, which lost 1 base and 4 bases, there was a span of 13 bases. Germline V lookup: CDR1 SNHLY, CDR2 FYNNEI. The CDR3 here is CASSEDSGAVYGYTF. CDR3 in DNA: TGTGCCAGCAGTGAAGACTCCGGGGCAGTCTATGGCTACACCTTC.

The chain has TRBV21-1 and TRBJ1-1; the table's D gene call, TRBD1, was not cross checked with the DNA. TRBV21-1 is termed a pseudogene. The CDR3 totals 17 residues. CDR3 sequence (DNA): TGTGCCAGCAGCAAAGAGAACAGGGGGGATCGTGGCACTGAAGCTTTCTTT. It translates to CASSKENRGDRGTEAFF.

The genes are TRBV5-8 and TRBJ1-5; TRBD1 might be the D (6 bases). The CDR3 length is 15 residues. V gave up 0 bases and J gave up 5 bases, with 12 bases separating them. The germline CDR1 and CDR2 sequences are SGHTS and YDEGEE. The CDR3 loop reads CASSLDGGAYQPQHF. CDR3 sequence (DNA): TGTGCCAGCAGCTTGGATGGGGGCGCATATCAGCCCCAGCATTTT.

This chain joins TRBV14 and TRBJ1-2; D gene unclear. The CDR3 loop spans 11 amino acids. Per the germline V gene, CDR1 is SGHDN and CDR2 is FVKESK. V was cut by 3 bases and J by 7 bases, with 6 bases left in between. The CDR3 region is CASSHGVGYTF. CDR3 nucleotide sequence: TGTGCCAGCAGCCACGGGGTTGGCTACACCTTC.

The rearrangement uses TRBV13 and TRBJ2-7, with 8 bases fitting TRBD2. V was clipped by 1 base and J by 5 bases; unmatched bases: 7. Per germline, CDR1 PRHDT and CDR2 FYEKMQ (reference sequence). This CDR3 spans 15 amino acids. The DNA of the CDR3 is TGTGCCAGCAGCTTAGAATCGGGAGGGCCCCACGAGCAGTACTTC. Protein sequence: CASSLESGGPHEQYF.

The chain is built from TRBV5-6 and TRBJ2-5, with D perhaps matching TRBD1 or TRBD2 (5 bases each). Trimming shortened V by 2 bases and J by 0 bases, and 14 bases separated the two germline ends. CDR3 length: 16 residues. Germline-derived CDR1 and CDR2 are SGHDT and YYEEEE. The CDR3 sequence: CASSLGRDRYQETQYF. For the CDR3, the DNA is TGTGCCAGCAGCTTAGGCCGGGACCGGTACCAAGAGACCCAGTACTTC. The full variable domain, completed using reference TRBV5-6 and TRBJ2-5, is DAGVTQSPTHLIKTRGQQVTLRCSPKSGHDTVSWYQQALGQGPQFIFQYYEEEERQRGNFPDRFSGHQFPNYSSELNVNALLLGDSALYLCASSLGRDRYQETQYFGPGTRLLVL.

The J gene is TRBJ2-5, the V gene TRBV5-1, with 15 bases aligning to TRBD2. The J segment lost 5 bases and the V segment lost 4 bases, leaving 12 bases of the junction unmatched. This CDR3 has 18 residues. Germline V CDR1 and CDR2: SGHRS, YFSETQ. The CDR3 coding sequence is TGCGCCAGCAGCCTCCCGGGACTAGCGGGGGGAGGGCTGGAGACCCAGTACTTC. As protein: CASSLPGLAGGGLETQYF.

CDR3 DNA sequence: TGTGCAAGTCGCTCCCCGGGCCCCCGACGCGAGCAGTACGTC. This translates into CASRSPGPRREQYV. V usage is TRBV12-2 and J usage is TRBJ2-7. TRBV12-2 is reported as a pseudogene. The CDR3 sequence is 14 residues long.

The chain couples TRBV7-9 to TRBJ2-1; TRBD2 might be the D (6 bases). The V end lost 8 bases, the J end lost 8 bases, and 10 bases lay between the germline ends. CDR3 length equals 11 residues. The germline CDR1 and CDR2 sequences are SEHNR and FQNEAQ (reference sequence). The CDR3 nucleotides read TGTGCCAGCGGGAGGTTCGATGAGCAGTTCTTC. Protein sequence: CASGRFDEQFF. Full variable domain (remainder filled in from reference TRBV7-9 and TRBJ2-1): DTGVSQNPRHKITKRGQNVTFRCDPISEHNRLYWYRQTLGQGPEFLTYFQNEAQLEKSRLLSDRFSAERPKGSFSTLEIQRTEQGDSAMYLCASGRFDEQFFGPGTRLTVL.

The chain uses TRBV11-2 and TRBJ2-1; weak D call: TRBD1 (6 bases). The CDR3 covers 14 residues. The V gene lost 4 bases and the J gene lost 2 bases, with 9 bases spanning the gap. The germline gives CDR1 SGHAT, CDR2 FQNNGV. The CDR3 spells CASSYGQTYNEQFF. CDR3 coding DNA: TGTGCCAGCAGCTACGGACAGACCTACAATGAGCAGTTCTTC. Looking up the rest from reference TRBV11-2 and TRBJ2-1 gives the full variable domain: EAGVAQSPRYKIIEKRQSVAFWCNPISGHATLYWYQQILGQGPKLLIQFQNNGVVDDSQLPKDRFSAERLKGVDSTLKIQPAKLEDSAVYLCASSYGQTYNEQFFGPGTRLTVL.

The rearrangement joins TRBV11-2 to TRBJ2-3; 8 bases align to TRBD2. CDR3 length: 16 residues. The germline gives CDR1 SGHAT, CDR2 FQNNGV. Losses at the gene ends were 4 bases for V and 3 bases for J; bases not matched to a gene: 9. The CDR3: CASSSLRGGPTDTQYF. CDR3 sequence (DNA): TGTGCCAGCAGCTCCCTACGGGGGGGGCCGACAGATACGCAGTATTTT.

The CDR3 DNA is TGCGCCAGCAGGGACAGGGGGTTCGGCACTGAAGCTTTCTTT. The encoded protein is CASRDRGFGTEAFF. The chain carries TRBV10-2 and TRBJ1-1; 10 nucleotides agree with TRBD1. Per the germline V gene, CDR1 is WSHSY and CDR2 is SAAADI. The V and J ends lost 6 bases and 4 bases, in that order; junction bases with no gene match: 5. The CDR3 is made up of 14 amino acids.

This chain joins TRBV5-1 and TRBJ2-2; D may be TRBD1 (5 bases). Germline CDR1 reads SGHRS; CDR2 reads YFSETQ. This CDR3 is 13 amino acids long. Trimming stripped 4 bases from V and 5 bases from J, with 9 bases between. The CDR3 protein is CASSKRGTGELFF. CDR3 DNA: TGCGCCAGCAGCAAAAGGGGAACCGGGGAGCTGTTTTTT. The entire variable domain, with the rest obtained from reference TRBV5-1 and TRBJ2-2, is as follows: KAGVTQTPRYLIKTRGQQVTLSCSPISGHRSVSWYQQTPGQGLQFLFEYFSETQRNKGNFPGRFSGRQFSNSRSEMNVSTLELGDSALYLCASSKRGTGELFFGEGSRLTVL.

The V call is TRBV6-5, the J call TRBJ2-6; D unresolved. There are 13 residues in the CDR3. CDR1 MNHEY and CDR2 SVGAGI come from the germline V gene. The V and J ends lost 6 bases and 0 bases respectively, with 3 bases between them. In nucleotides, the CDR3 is TGTGCCAGCAGGGACTCTGGGGCCAACGTCCTGACTTTC. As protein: CASRDSGANVLTF.

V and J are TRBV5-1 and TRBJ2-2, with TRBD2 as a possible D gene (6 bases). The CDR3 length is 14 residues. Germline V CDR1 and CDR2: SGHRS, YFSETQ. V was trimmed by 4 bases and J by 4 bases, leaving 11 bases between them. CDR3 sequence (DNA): TGCGCCAGCAGCGGGAGGACGTCCACCGGGGAGCTGTTTTTT. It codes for CASSGRTSTGELFF.

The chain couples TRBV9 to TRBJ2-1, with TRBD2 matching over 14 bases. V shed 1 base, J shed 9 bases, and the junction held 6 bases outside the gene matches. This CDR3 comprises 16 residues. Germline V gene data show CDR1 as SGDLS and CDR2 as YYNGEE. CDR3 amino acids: CASSVSGTSGRGEQFF. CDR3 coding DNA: TGTGCCAGCAGCGTATCCGGGACTAGCGGGAGAGGTGAGCAGTTCTTC.

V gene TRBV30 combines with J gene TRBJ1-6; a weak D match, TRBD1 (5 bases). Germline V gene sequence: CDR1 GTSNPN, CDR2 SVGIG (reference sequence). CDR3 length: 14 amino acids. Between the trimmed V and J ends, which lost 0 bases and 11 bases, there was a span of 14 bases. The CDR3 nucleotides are TGTGCCTGGAGTGTAATGGGACCCGGAGCACCCCTCCACTTT. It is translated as CAWSVMGPGAPLHF.

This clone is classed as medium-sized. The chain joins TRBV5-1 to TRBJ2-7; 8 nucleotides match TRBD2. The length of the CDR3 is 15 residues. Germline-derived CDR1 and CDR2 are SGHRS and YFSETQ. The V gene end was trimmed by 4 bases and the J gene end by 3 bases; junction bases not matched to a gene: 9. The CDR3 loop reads CASSPEPGLVYEQYV. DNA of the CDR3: TGCGCCAGCAGCCCGGAGCCGGGACTAGTCTACGAGCAGTACGTC.

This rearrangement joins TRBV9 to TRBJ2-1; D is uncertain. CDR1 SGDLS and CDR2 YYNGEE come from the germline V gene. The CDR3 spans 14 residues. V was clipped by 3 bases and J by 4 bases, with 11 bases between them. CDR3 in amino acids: CASSGQRQYNEQFF. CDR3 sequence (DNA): TGTGCCAGCAGCGGGCAGAGACAATACAATGAGCAGTTCTTC.

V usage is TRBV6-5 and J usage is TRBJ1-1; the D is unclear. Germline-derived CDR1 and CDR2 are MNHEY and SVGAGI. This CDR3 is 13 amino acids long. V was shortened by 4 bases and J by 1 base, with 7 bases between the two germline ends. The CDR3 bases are TGTGCCAGCAGTTTTCAGCAGAACACTGAAGCTTTCTTT. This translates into CASSFQQNTEAFF.

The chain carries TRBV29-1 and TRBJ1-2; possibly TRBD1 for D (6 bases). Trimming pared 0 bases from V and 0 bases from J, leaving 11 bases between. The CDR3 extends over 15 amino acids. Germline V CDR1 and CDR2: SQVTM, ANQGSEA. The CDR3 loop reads CSVEDLTGTNYGYTF. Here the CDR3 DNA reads TGCAGCGTTGAAGACCTGACAGGTACTAACTATGGCTACACCTTC. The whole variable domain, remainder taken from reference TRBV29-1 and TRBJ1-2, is SAVISQKPSRDICQRGTSLTIQCQVDSQVTMMFWYRQQPGQSLTLIATANQGSEATYESGFVIDKFPISRPNLTFSTLTVSNMSPEDSSIYLCSVEDLTGTNYGYTFGSGTRLTVV.

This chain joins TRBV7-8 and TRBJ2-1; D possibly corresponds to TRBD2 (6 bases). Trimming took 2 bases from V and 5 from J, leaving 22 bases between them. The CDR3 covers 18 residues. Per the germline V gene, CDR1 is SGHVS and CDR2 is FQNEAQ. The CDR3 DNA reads TGTGCCAGCAGCTTAATCGCTAGCGTCAAGAGGCCCAACAATGAGCAGTTCTTC. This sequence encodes CASSLIASVKRPNNEQFF.

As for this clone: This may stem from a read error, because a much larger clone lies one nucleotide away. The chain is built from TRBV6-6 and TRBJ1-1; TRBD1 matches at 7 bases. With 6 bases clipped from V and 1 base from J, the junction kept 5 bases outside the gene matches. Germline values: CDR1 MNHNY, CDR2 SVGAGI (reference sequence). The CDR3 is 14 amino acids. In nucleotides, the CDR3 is TGTGCCAGCAGCCTACAGGGGCCGAACACTGAAGCTTTCTTT. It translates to CASSLQGPNTEAFF.

The CDR3 nucleotides read TGTGCCAGCAGCTTAACCGCGGCCCGCGGAAATGAGCAGTTCTTC. It is translated as CASSLTAARGNEQFF. The gene calls are TRBV7-2 and TRBJ2-1, with unresolved D. CDR1 and CDR2 (germline): SGHTA, FQGNSA. Trimming removed 2 bases at V and 7 bases at J, with 15 bases between. CDR3 length: 15 amino acids.

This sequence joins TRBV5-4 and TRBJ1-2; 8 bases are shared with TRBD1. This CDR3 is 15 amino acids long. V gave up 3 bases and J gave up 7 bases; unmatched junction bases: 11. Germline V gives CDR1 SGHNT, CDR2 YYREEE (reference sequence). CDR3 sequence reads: CASSSGWGQAIGYTF. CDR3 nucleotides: TGTGCCAGCAGCTCGGGCTGGGGACAGGCTATTGGCTACACCTTC.